The subject of this entry is one T cell receptor (beta chain). TCRdb keeps only in-frame clones here, not all; method: immunoSEQ multiplex PCR. The data hold around 100,000 clones, with 96% observed a single time. The data are from a study of technical replicates of blood from a few donors. The CDR3 is 19 residues long. V shed 4 bases and J shed 0 bases, with 19 bases lying between them. Germline V lookup: CDR1 SGHTA, CDR2 FQGTGA. Material for sequencing was T cells isolated from PBMCs. V is TRBV7-3 and J is TRBJ2-6; D possibly corresponds to TRBD2 (6 bases). The origin of this receptor is a human donor in good health. CDR3 amino acids: CASSSRTGRKNSGANVLTF. The CDR3 bases are TGTGCCAGCAGCTCTAGGACTGGGAGGAAGAACTCTGGGGCCAACGTCCTGACTTTC.